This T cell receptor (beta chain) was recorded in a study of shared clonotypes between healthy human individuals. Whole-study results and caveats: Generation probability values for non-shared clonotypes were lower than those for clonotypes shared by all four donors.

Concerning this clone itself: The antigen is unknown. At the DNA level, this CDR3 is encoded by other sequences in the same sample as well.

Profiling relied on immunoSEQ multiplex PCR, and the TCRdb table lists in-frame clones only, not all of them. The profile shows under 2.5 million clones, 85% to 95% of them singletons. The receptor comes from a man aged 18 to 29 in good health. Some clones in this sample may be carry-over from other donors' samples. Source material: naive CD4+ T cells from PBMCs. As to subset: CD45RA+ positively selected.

The DNA for the CDR3 is TGCGCCAGCAGCACACAGGGTAACACTGAAGCTTTCTTT. This gives the protein CASSTQGNTEAFF. The V gene is TRBV5-1, the J gene TRBJ1-1, with D maybe TRBD1 (6 bases). The V and J ends lost 4 bases and 2 bases respectively, with 9 bases between them. This CDR3 region has 13 residues. From germline, CDR1 is SGHRS and CDR2 YFSETQ.